The 6 T cell receptor beta chains reported below all come from one sample, sequenced in a study of vaccination and CD4 T cells after COVID-19. Indicated treatment: roughly 10-day PBMC culture with coronavirus spike peptide pools or control peptides (ViraFEST assay). Sequenced with the Oncomine TCR Beta short-read assay was DNA taken from cultured CD4+ T cells. TCRdb passed the PCR reads through MiXCR, listing each CDR3 protein once. The sample holds 9,500 to 15,000 distinct CDR3 sequences, roughly 58% seen once. Antigens for these TCRs are unknown. Sequencing was carried out using CD4+ T cells from blood, cultured in vitro. Every receptor here comes from a human donor who had recovered from COVID-19.

The rearrangement uses TRBV24-1 and TRBJ2-2; 7 nucleotides match TRBD2. Trimming removed 4 bases from V and 3 bases from J; junction bases left unmatched: 7. In germline, CDR1 is KGHDR, CDR2 SFDVKD. This CDR3 spans 16 amino acids. The CDR3 sequence is CATSEWGGSYTGELFF. The CDR3 DNA is TGTGCCACCAGTGAATGGGGAGGGAGCTACACCGGGGAGCTGTTTTTT.

The chain recombines TRBV20-1 with TRBJ1-3; no definite D call. V gave up 0 bases and J gave up 0 bases, with 9 bases separating them. CDR1 and CDR2 (germline): DFQATT, SNEGSKA (reference sequence). The CDR3 is 15 residues long. CDR3 sequence: CSARDSRSSGNTIYF. The CDR3 nucleotides read TGCAGTGCTAGAGATAGCAGGTCCTCTGGAAACACCATATATTTT.

The J gene is TRBJ2-3, the V gene TRBV20-1; D possibly corresponds to TRBD2 (5 bases). The CDR3 sequence is 14 residues long. Trimming shortened V by 2 bases and J by 3 bases, and 12 bases separated the two germline ends. Germline-derived CDR1 and CDR2 are DFQATT and SNEGSKA (reference sequence). The CDR3 region is CSARHNSGTDTQYF. The DNA of the CDR3 is TGCAGTGCTAGACACAACTCGGGAACAGATACGCAGTATTTT.

This clonotype was counted between two and nine times. The chain joins TRBV7-2 to TRBJ2-2; D remains unclear. The V end was cut by 1 base, the J end by 3 bases, with 0 bases between. Germline lookup yields CDR1 SGHTA and CDR2 FQGNSA. The CDR3 runs to 12 residues. The CDR3 DNA reads as TGTGCCAGCAGCTTAGACACCGGGGAGCTGTTTTTT. Translated: CASSLDTGELFF.

V usage is TRBV11-2 and J usage is TRBJ2-5; 7 positions agree with TRBD2. Per the germline V gene, CDR1 is SGHAT and CDR2 is FQNNGV. This CDR3 region has 17 residues. V trimming: 5 bases; J trimming: 3 bases; junction bases outside the gene matches: 15. The CDR3 reads CASSPRWGGRGKETQYF. The CDR3 DNA is TGTGCCAGCAGCCCCCGGTGGGGGGGAAGAGGAAAAGAGACCCAGTACTTC.

This clonotype came up once. This chain joins TRBV11-3 and TRBJ1-1; D is unresolved. Germline-derived CDR1 and CDR2 are SGHNT and YENEEA. Trimming shortened V by 1 base and J by 4 bases, and 7 bases separated the two germline ends. CDR3 size: 13 residues. The CDR3 loop is CASSLVSGTEAFF. CDR3 nucleotide sequence: TGTGCCAGCAGCTTAGTCTCGGGCACTGAAGCTTTCTTT. Full variable domain (rest looked up from reference TRBV11-3 and TRBJ1-1): EAGVVQSPRYKIIEKKQPVAFWCNPISGHNTLYWYLQNLGQGPELLIRYENEEAVDDSQLPKDRFSAERLKGVDSTLKIQPAELGDSAVYLCASSLVSGTEAFFGQGTRLTVV.